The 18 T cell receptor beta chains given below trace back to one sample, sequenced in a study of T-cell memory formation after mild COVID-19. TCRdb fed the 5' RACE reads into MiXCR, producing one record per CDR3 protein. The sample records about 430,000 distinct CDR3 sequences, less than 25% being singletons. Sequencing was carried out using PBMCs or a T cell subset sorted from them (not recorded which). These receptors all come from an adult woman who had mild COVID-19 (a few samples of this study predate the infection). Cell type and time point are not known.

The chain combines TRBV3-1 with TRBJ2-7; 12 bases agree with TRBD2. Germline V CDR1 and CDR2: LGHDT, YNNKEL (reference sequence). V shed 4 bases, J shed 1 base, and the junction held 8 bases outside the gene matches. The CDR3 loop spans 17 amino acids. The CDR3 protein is CASSRYAGTSGSYEQYF. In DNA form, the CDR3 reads TGTGCCAGCAGCCGATATGCCGGGACTAGCGGGTCCTACGAGCAGTACTTC.

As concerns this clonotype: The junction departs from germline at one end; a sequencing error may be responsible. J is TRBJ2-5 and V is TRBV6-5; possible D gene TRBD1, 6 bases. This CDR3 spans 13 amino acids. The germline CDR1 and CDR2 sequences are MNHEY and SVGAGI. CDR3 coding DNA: TGTGCCAGCAGTAGATACAGGGCCGGTACCCATCGATTC. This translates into CASSRYRAGTHRF.

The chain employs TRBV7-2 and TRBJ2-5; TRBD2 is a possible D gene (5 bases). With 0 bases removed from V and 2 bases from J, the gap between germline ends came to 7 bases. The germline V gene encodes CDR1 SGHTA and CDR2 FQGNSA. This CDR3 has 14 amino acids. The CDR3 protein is CASSLAAVQETQYF. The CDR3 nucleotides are TGTGCCAGCAGCTTAGCAGCGGTACAAGAGACCCAGTACTTC.

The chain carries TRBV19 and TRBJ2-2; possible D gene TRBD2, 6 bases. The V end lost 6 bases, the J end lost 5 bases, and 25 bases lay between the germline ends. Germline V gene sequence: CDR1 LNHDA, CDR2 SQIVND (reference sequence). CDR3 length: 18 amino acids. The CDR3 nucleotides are TGTGCCAGTAGGTCCCGGGAGAGAGGGGCAGTGAGGACCGGGGAGCTGTTTTTT. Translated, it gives CASRSRERGAVRTGELFF.

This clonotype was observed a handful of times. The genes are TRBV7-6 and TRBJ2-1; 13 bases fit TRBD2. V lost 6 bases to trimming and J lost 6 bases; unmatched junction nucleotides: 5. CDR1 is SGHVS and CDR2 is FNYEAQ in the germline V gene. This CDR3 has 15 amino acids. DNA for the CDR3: TGTGCCAGCAGACGCGGACTAGCGGGAGTCAATGAGCAGTTCTTC. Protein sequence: CASRRGLAGVNEQFF.

This CDR3 is CASSQIRNTEAFF. CDR3 bases: TGTGCCAGCAGCCAGATCCGGAACACTGAAGCTTTCTTT. The chain couples TRBV3-1 to TRBJ1-1, with D hard to call. Germline V gives CDR1 LGHDT, CDR2 YNNKEL (reference sequence). Trimming removed 3 bases from V and 1 base from J, with 6 bases in between. The CDR3 spans 13 residues.

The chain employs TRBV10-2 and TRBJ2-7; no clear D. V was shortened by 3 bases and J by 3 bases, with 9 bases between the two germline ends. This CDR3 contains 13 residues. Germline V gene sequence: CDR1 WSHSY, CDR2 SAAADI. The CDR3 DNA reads TGCGCCAGCAGTGAACTTTGGGTCTACGAGCAGTACTTC. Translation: CASSELWVYEQYF.

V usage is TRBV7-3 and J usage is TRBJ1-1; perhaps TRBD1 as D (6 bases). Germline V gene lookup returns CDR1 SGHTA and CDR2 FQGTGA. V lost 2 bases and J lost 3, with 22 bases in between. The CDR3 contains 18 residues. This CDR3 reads CASSLELIQRGLDTEAFF. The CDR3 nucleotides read TGTGCCAGCAGCTTAGAACTGATCCAACGGGGGCTGGACACTGAAGCTTTCTTT.

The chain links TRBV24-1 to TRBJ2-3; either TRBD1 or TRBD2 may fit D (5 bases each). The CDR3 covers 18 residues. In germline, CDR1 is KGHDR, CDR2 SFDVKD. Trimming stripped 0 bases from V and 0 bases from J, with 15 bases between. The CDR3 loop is CATSDLRDGAASTDTQYF. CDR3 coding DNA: TGTGCCACCAGTGATTTGCGGGACGGAGCCGCTAGCACAGATACGCAGTATTTT.

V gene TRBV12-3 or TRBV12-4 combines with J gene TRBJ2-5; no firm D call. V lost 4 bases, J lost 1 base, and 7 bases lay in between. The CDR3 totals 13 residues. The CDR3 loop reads CASSYRPQETQYF. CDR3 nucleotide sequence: TGTGCCAGCAGTTATAGGCCCCAAGAGACCCAGTACTTC.

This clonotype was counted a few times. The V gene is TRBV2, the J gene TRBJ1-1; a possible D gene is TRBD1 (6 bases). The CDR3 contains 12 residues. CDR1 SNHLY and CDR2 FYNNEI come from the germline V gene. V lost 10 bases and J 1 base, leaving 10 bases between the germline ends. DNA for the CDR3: TGTGCCACGGACAGAAGGAACACTGAAGCTTTCTTT. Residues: CATDRRNTEAFF.

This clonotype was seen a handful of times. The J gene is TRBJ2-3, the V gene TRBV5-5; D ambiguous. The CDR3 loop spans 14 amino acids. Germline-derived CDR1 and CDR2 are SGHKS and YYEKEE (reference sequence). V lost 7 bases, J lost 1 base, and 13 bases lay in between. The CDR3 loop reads CASSTGPGTDTQYF. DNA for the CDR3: TGTGCCAGCTCCACCGGGCCAGGCACAGATACGCAGTATTTT.

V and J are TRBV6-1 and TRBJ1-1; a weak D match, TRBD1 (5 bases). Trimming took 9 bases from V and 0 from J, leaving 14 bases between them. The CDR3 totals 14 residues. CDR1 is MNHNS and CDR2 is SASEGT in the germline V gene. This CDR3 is CASSPGFLNTEAFF. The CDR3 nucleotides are TGTGCCAGTTCTCCAGGGTTCCTGAACACTGAAGCTTTCTTT.

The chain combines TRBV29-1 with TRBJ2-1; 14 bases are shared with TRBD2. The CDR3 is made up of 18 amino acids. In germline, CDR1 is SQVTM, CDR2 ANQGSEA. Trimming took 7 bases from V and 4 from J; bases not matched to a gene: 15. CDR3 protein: CSGTDLGLAGERYNEQFF. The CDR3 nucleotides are TGCAGCGGTACAGATTTGGGACTAGCGGGAGAGAGGTACAATGAGCAGTTCTTC.

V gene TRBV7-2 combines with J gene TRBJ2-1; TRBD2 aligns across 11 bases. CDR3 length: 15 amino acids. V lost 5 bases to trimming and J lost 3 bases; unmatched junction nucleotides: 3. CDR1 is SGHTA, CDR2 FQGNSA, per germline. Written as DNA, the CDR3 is TGTGCCAGCAGCGTTAGCGGGAGGGGCTACAATGAGCAGTTCTTC. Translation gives CASSVSGRGYNEQFF.

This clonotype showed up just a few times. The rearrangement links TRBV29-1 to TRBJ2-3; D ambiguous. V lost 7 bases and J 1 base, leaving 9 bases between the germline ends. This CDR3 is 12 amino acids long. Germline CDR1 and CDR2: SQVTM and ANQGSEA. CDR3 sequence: CSALWGTDTQYF. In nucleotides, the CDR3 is TGCAGCGCCCTCTGGGGCACAGATACGCAGTATTTT.

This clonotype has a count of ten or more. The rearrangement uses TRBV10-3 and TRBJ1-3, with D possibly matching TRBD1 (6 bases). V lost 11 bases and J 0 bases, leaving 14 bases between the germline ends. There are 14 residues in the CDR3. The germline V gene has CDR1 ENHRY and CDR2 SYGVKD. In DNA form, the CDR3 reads TGTGCCTCCGGGGGCAGGAGCTCTGGAAACACCATATATTTT. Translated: CASGGRSSGNTIYF.

As DNA, the CDR3 is TGCAGTGCTAGTCGGTCCGCGGGGGGCACAGAGACCCAGTACTTC. Residues: CSASRSAGGTETQYF. The V gene is TRBV20-1, the J gene TRBJ2-5; 8 bases are a match to TRBD2. V lost 3 bases to trimming and J lost 4 bases; unmatched junction nucleotides: 10. Germline-derived CDR1 and CDR2 are DFQATT and SNEGSKA (reference sequence). The CDR3 totals 15 residues.